The 31 T cell receptor beta chains reported below all come from one sample, sequenced in a study of regulatory T cells in long-lasting Graves disease (dated by TCRdb to about 2021). The label giving this sample's time point can be read as: newly diagnosed GD, antithyroid drugs for less than 3 months. For both TCR sequencing and RNA sequencing, RNA was extracted from PBMCs in TRIzol. Library creation used multiplex PCR. The data were produced on an Illumina HiSeq 4000. iRepertoire HTBI primers and Arm-PCR amplification of CDR3 regions were used to construct TCR beta libraries. TCRdb reworked the public reads: Q25 trimming with fastp, MiXCR clone assembly, productive beta chains retained. Each CDR3 protein gets just one entry, which takes the most common genes and DNA from the rows behind it. The sample includes about 350,000 distinct CDR3 sequences, with about a sixth observed a single time. The top ten clones comprise about 19% of the sample.

This same sample was also taken into another study, of T cells in Graves' hyperthyroidism and ophthalmopathy.

The sequences come from peripheral blood mononuclear cells (PBMCs), collected at new diagnosis, from a patient treated with antithyroid drugs. All receptors derive from a woman aged 18-35 years with Graves disease. Donor details come from another sample of the same person, matched by shared clones.

The chain couples TRBV27 to TRBJ1-4, with D perhaps matching TRBD1 (6 bases). Germline-derived CDR1 and CDR2 are MNHEY and SMNVEV (reference sequence). Trimming stripped 5 bases from V and 4 bases from J, with 17 bases between. This CDR3 has 16 residues. CDR3 DNA: TGTGCCAGCAGTACGACTTGGACAGACATTAATGAAAAACTGTTTTTT. As protein: CASSTTWTDINEKLFF.

This clonotype was observed a handful of times. Because the CDR3 is missing its conserved closing phenylalanine or tryptophan, this is likely a read error. The chain joins TRBV4-1 to TRBJ2-7; 8 bases line up with TRBD2. Germline CDR1 MGHRA, CDR2 YSYEKL. V dropped 0 bases and J dropped 0; count of bases not matched to a gene: 4. The CDR3 loop spans 16 amino acids. CDR3 nucleotides: TGCGCCAGCAGCCAAGAGGAGCGGGGGACCTCCTACGAGCAGTACTCC. Residues: CASSQEERGTSYEQYS.

This clonotype was seen repeatedly, ten times or more. V and J are TRBV27 and TRBJ2-7; TRBD2 is a possible D gene (5 bases). The V gene's germline CDR1 is MNHEY and CDR2 SMNVEV (reference sequence). With 0 bases removed from V and 0 bases from J, the gap between germline ends came to 6 bases. The CDR3 runs 14 residues. The CDR3 DNA reads as TGTGCCAGCAGTTTATCCACTAGCTCCTACGAGCAGTACTTC. Translation: CASSLSTSSYEQYF.

This clonotype was counted many times. The rearrangement joins TRBV2 to TRBJ2-3, with D possibly being TRBD2 (6 bases). This CDR3 spans 15 amino acids. Trimming stripped 7 bases from V and 2 bases from J, with 16 bases between. Germline V gives CDR1 SNHLY, CDR2 FYNNEI. The CDR3 reads CASTEISGLTDTQYF. In DNA, the CDR3 is TGTGCCAGCACCGAAATTAGCGGACTCACAGATACGCAGTATTTT. The full variable domain, rest sourced from reference TRBV2 and TRBJ2-3, is EPEVTQTPSHQVTQMGQEVILRCVPISNHLYFYWYRQILGQKVEFLVSFYNNEISEKSEIFDDQFSVERPDGSNFTLKIRSTKLEDSAMYFCASTEISGLTDTQYFGPGTRLTVL.

This clonotype was detected ten times or more. The J gene is TRBJ2-3, the V gene TRBV5-1; weak D call: TRBD2 (6 bases). The V and J ends lost 4 bases and 4 bases respectively, with 19 bases between them. Germline loops: CDR1 SGHRS, CDR2 YFSETQ. The CDR3 length is 16 residues. CDR3 in amino acids: CASSPGSAGLADTQYF. CDR3 nucleotide sequence: TGCGCCAGCAGCCCCGGGAGCGCCGGGCTCGCAGATACGCAGTATTTT.

This clonotype was recorded at least ten times. This chain uses TRBV7-3 with TRBJ2-7; D not certain. With 6 bases removed from V and 2 bases from J, the gap between germline ends came to 17 bases. The CDR3 extends over 15 amino acids. CDR1 and CDR2 from the germline V gene are SGHTA and FQGTGA. This CDR3 is CASSPTAGRAYEQYF. The CDR3 coding sequence is TGTGCCAGCAGTCCGACTGCCGGGCGCGCCTACGAGCAGTACTTC.

This clonotype was detected ten times or more. One junction end does not reproduce the germline sequence, and a read error may be involved. The chain links TRBV5-1 to TRBJ2-3; TRBD2 might be the D (6 bases). Per the germline V gene, CDR1 is SGHRS and CDR2 is YFSETQ. This CDR3 spans 13 amino acids. The CDR3 DNA sequence: TGTGCCAGCAGGTCGGGGGGCACAGATACGCAGTATTTT. This sequence encodes CASRSGGTDTQYF.

CDR3 residues: CSARDRTSGPSTDTQYF. For the CDR3, the DNA is TGCAGTGCTAGAGATCGAACTAGCGGGCCTAGCACAGATACGCAGTATTTT. The chain has TRBV20-1 and TRBJ2-3; 9 bases align to TRBD2. V shed 0 bases and J 0 bases; nucleotides not matched to a gene: 7. Per the germline V gene, CDR1 is DFQATT and CDR2 is SNEGSKA (reference sequence). CDR3 length equals 17 residues.

This clonotype was seen at least ten times. The CDR3 region has the DNA TGTGCCACCAGTGAACCGCAGGGTAATGAGCAGTTCTTC. Its protein is CATSEPQGNEQFF. This chain joins TRBV24-1 and TRBJ2-1; maybe TRBD1 (5 bases). V was shortened by 4 bases and J by 7 bases, with 10 bases between the two germline ends. The germline gives CDR1 KGHDR, CDR2 SFDVKD. The CDR3 runs 13 residues.

This clonotype was detected only a few times. This chain joins TRBV27 and TRBJ1-1; a weak D match, TRBD1 (6 bases). The CDR3 runs 12 residues. Trimming removed 3 bases at V and 6 bases at J, with 8 bases between. CDR1 and CDR2 from the germline V gene are MNHEY and SMNVEV (reference sequence). This CDR3 is CASSFGGSEAFF. The CDR3 nucleotides read TGTGCCAGCAGTTTTGGGGGCTCTGAAGCTTTCTTT.

This clonotype was detected only a few times. This chain uses TRBV28 with TRBJ2-6; possible D gene TRBD1, 6 bases. The germline V gene encodes CDR1 MDHEN and CDR2 SYDVKM. Trimming cost V 6 bases and J 0 bases, with 12 bases left between them. The CDR3 loop spans 16 amino acids. The CDR3 is CASSRQAGSGANVLTF. The CDR3 region has the DNA TGTGCCAGCAGCCGACAGGCCGGCTCTGGGGCCAACGTCCTGACTTTC.

V is TRBV20-1 and J is TRBJ2-7; D perhaps matches TRBD2 (6 bases). The CDR3 length is 13 residues. Germline CDR1 and CDR2: DFQATT and SNEGSKA (reference sequence). Trimming removed 5 bases at V and 0 bases at J, with 11 bases between. CDR3 amino acids: CSASGTDSYEQYF. For the CDR3, the DNA is TGCAGTGCTTCCGGGACTGACTCCTACGAGCAGTACTTC.

CDR3 DNA sequence: TGCGCCAGCAGCCGCCGGGAACTGAACACTGAAGCTTTCTTT. Its translation is CASSRRELNTEAFF. The chain combines TRBV5-1 with TRBJ1-1; no clear D. The CDR3 covers 14 residues. V gave up 4 bases and J gave up 0 bases, with 10 bases separating them. CDR1 is SGHRS, CDR2 YFSETQ, per germline.

The chain joins TRBV5-4 to TRBJ2-3; 9 bases are a match to TRBD2. J was trimmed by 4 bases and V by 4 bases; bases with no gene match: 13. CDR1 and CDR2 (germline): SGHNT, YYREEE (reference sequence). The CDR3 loop spans 17 amino acids. CDR3 nucleotides: TGTGCCAGCAGCCCGCGAGGGCTAGCGGGATACCCAGATACGCAGTATTTT. Its translation is CASSPRGLAGYPDTQYF.

This clonotype occurred many times. J is TRBJ2-1 and V is TRBV30, with D unclear. This CDR3 region has 16 residues. CDR1 is GTSNPN and CDR2 is SVGIG in the germline V gene (reference sequence). V lost 2 bases and J 0 bases, leaving 14 bases between the germline ends. CDR3 region: CAWSYQGSFSYNEQFF. In DNA, the CDR3 is TGTGCCTGGAGTTATCAAGGCAGTTTCTCCTACAATGAGCAGTTCTTC.

About this clonotype: This may arise from a read error, as a much more abundant clone is one base away. This likely comes from a read error, as the CDR3 has no conserved phenylalanine or tryptophan at its end. The chain couples TRBV28 to TRBJ2-3; 10 positions agree with TRBD1. After removal of 2 bases from V and 4 bases from J, the junction contained 3 bases not matched to a gene. The CDR3 has 15 amino acids. Germline V gene data show CDR1 as MDHEN and CDR2 as SYDVKM. CDR3 bases: TGTGCCAGCAGTTTAGGACAGGGGGTAGCAGATACGCAGTATTCT. As protein: CASSLGQGVADTQYS.

The chain employs TRBV29-1 and TRBJ2-7; weak D call: TRBD1 (5 bases). The CDR3 has 13 residues. Germline CDR1 and CDR2: SQVTM and ANQGSEA. Trimming took 0 bases from V and 3 from J, leaving 9 bases between them. CDR3: CSVEEGDYYEQYF. The DNA for the CDR3 is TGCAGCGTTGAAGAAGGGGATTACTACGAGCAGTACTTC.

This clonotype has a count of ten or more. The chain employs TRBV12-3 or TRBV12-4 and TRBJ2-1, with 12 bases fitting TRBD2. The CDR3 has 19 residues. After removal of 4 bases from V and 1 base from J, the junction contained 11 bases not matched to a gene. The CDR3 sequence: CASSSATSGRDWSYNEQFF. CDR3 in DNA: TGTGCCAGCAGTTCCGCGACTAGCGGGAGAGATTGGTCCTACAATGAGCAGTTCTTC.

This clonotype was found a few times. A read error may explain this, as a much larger clone is one base away. The V gene is TRBV30, the J gene TRBJ1-1; D might be TRBD1 (5 bases). The CDR3 length is 13 residues. Germline lookup yields CDR1 GTSNPN and CDR2 SVGIG (reference sequence). CDR3 amino acids: CAWRRDLNTEALF. In DNA form, the CDR3 reads TGTGCCTGGAGGCGGGACCTGAACACTGAAGCTCTCTTT.

This clonotype came up a few times. A much bigger clone sits one base away, suggesting this may be a read error. V and J are TRBV3-1 and TRBJ1-4, with 7 bases matching TRBD1. The CDR3 extends over 15 amino acids. The germline CDR1 and CDR2 sequences are LGHDT and YNNKEL (reference sequence). The CDR3 sequence is CASSQGPRGDEKLVF. The CDR3 bases are TGTGCCAGCAGCCAAGGTCCCAGGGGGGATGAAAAACTGGTTTTT.

The table lists this clonotype with many counts. The chain couples TRBV7-6 to TRBJ2-1, with D possibly being TRBD2 (6 bases). V lost 5 bases and J lost 5, with 13 bases in between. Germline V gives CDR1 SGHVS, CDR2 FNYEAQ. The CDR3 length is 14 residues. The CDR3 reads CASSRSSGNNEQFF. The CDR3 coding sequence is TGTGCCAGCAGCCGGAGTAGCGGTAACAATGAGCAGTTCTTC.

This clonotype was seen ten or more times. The chain carries TRBV7-2 and TRBJ1-1; D perhaps matches TRBD1 (5 bases). The CDR3 contains 13 residues. V was trimmed by 3 bases and J by 6 bases, leaving 11 bases between them. Looked up from germline, CDR1 is SGHTA and CDR2 is FQGNSA. CDR3 in amino acids: CASSFSGGAEAFF. In nucleotides, the CDR3 is TGTGCCAGCAGCTTTTCGGGGGGGGCTGAAGCTTTCTTT.

A word on this clonotype: A read error is the likely source, as a far larger clone sits one nucleotide away. This rearrangement joins TRBV9 to TRBJ2-1; D ambiguous. The J call may not be correct, given that the DNA end is closer to TRBJ2-3. This CDR3 comprises 13 residues. The germline CDR1 and CDR2 sequences are SGDLS and YYNGEE. The CDR3 loop reads CASSVGVKDTQYF. CDR3 sequence (DNA): TGTGCCAGCAGCGTAGGAGTCAAAGATACGCAGTATTTT.

V gene TRBV12-3 or TRBV12-4 combines with J gene TRBJ1-6; possibly TRBD1 for D (5 bases). This CDR3 is built from 13 residues. The ends were cut back, 1 base at V and 8 bases at J, with 6 bases in the middle. CDR3 bases: TGTGCCAGCAGTTTAGAGGGGTATTCACCCCTCCACTTT. Translation gives CASSLEGYSPLHF.

There are a few counts of this clonotype. This chain connects TRBV20-1 to TRBJ1-2; no definite D call. V was clipped by 6 bases and J by 7 bases, with 24 bases between them. The CDR3 is 15 residues long. CDR1 and CDR2 (germline): DFQATT, SNEGSKA (reference sequence). The CDR3 loop is CSAEPPGPVVSGYTF. CDR3 nucleotide sequence: TGCAGTGCGGAACCGCCTGGTCCTGTGGTGAGTGGCTACACCTTC.

This clonotype has a count of ten or more. The genes are TRBV6-2 or TRBV6-3 and TRBJ2-3, with 11 bases lining up with TRBD2. CDR3 size: 15 residues. Germline CDR1 and CDR2: MNHEY and SVGEGT. The V gene end was trimmed by 8 bases and the J gene end by 1 base; junction bases not matched to a gene: 5. The CDR3 loop reads CASGPSGRRTDTQYF. CDR3 bases: TGTGCCAGCGGACCTAGCGGGAGGCGCACAGATACGCAGTATTTT.

This chain uses TRBV28 with TRBJ1-5; the match to TRBD1 covers 10 bases. The V segment lost 6 bases and the J segment 5 bases; nucleotides outside the gene matches: 4. CDR1 MDHEN and CDR2 SYDVKM come from the germline V gene. The CDR3 consists of 14 residues. CDR3 sequence: CASSRDRGHQPQHF. As DNA, the CDR3 is TGTGCCAGCAGCCGAGACAGGGGGCATCAGCCCCAGCATTTT. Variable domain in full (rest from reference TRBV28 and TRBJ1-5): DVKVTQSSRYLVKRTGEKVFLECVQDMDHENMFWYRQDPGLGLRLIYFSYDVKMKEKGDIPEGYSVSREKKERFSLILESASTNQTSMYLCASSRDRGHQPQHFGDGTRLSIL.

This clonotype was recorded many times. This chain joins TRBV20-1 and TRBJ1-6; TRBD1 aligns across 7 bases. The germline V gene encodes CDR1 DFQATT and CDR2 SNEGSKA (reference sequence). The trim removed 3 bases at V and 5 bases at J, leaving 4 bases unmatched. The CDR3 totals 14 residues. The CDR3 loop is CSASAGTDNSPLHF. CDR3 nucleotide sequence: TGCAGTGCTAGTGCCGGGACAGATAATTCACCCCTCCACTTT.

On this clonotype itself: Just one base apart from a much larger clone, this may be a read error. V is TRBV28 and J is TRBJ1-4; 7 bases fit TRBD1. The CDR3 spans 16 residues. CDR1 is MDHEN and CDR2 is SYDVKM in the germline V gene. J gave up 0 bases and V 7 bases, and 8 bases lay outside the gene matches. The CDR3 sequence is CASTGGLRATNEKLFF. The CDR3 DNA sequence: TGTGCCAGCACAGGGGGGTTGAGAGCAACTAATGAAAAACTGTTTTTT.

Ten or more counts support this clonotype. The rearrangement links TRBV20-1 to TRBJ1-2, with 10 bases fitting TRBD1. The CDR3 covers 18 residues. CDR1 DFQATT and CDR2 SNEGSKA come from the germline V gene (reference sequence). Germline trimming cut 5 bases from V and 0 bases from J; bases unmatched to any gene: 15. The CDR3 nucleotides are TGCAGTGCTGCAGGGAAAAGGACAGGGGGTTACACTAACTATGGCTACACCTTC. Its protein product is CSAAGKRTGGYTNYGYTF.

V and J are TRBV11-2 and TRBJ2-5; D unclear. With 7 bases removed from V and 2 bases from J, the gap between germline ends came to 8 bases. Germline CDR1 is SGHAT and CDR2 is FQNNGV. The CDR3 runs to 12 residues. The CDR3 loop reads CASNHRQETQYF. For the CDR3, the DNA is TGTGCCAGCAACCATCGACAAGAGACCCAGTACTTC. The whole variable domain, remainder taken from reference TRBV11-2 and TRBJ2-5, is EAGVAQSPRYKIIEKRQSVAFWCNPISGHATLYWYQQILGQGPKLLIQFQNNGVVDDSQLPKDRFSAERLKGVDSTLKIQPAKLEDSAVYLCASNHRQETQYFGPGTRLLVL.